Each of the 25 T cell receptor beta chains below was sequenced from the same sample in a study of shared clonotypes between healthy human individuals. Sequencing used immunoSEQ multiplex PCR; TCRdb keeps in-frame clones, though not all of them. The sample lists around 2.1 million clones, nearly 97% occurring once. The sample consisted of naive CD4+ T cells sorted from blood. Sample subset: CD45RA+ positively selected. These receptors came from a man aged 18 to 35 in good health.

The chain has TRBV9 and TRBJ1-2, with TRBD1 identical over 7 bases. V lost 0 bases and J lost 7; bases outside the gene matches: 15. The CDR3 covers 17 residues. The V gene's germline CDR1 is SGDLS and CDR2 YYNGEE. In DNA form, the CDR3 reads TGTGCCAGCAGCGTAGAATTACAGGGGACAACCATAAGTGGCTACACCTTC. Its protein is CASSVELQGTTISGYTF.

V is TRBV7-9 and J is TRBJ2-3, with D hard to call. The CDR3 is 12 amino acids. The V end was cut by 5 bases, the J end by 2 bases, with 5 bases between. From germline, CDR1 is SEHNR and CDR2 FQNEAQ (reference sequence). The CDR3 DNA follows: TGTGCCAGCAGCATTAACACAGATACGCAGTATTTT. Amino acid sequence: CASSINTDTQYF.

The chain couples TRBV19 to TRBJ2-5; possibly TRBD1 or TRBD2 for D (6 bases each). This CDR3 has 14 amino acids. V lost 1 base, J lost 4 bases, and 10 bases lay in between. CDR1 and CDR2 from the germline V gene are LNHDA and SQIVND (reference sequence). The CDR3 DNA reads TGTGCCAGTAGTATAGCGGGGGCCCCAGAGACCCAGTACTTC. Its protein product is CASSIAGAPETQYF.

This chain links TRBV6-5 with TRBJ2-1; D is uncertain. Germline V lookup: CDR1 MNHEY, CDR2 SVGAGI. The CDR3 length is 13 residues. The V end was cut by 6 bases, the J end by 9 bases, with 15 bases between. The CDR3 here is CASRHLLSTEQFF. The DNA of the CDR3 is TGTGCCAGCAGACACTTACTTTCGACTGAGCAGTTCTTC.

The rearrangement joins TRBV2 to TRBJ1-6; D possibly corresponds to TRBD1 (5 bases). CDR3 length equals 13 residues. V was shortened by 7 bases and J by 14 bases, with 18 bases between the two germline ends. The germline gives CDR1 SNHLY, CDR2 FYNNEI. Written as DNA, the CDR3 is TGTGCCAGCACCGAGGGTTGGGGGAGGTCCCTCCACTTT. Protein sequence: CASTEGWGRSLHF. Supplemented by reference TRBV2 and TRBJ1-6, the full variable domain reads EPEVTQTPSHQVTQMGQEVILRCVPISNHLYFYWYRQILGQKVEFLVSFYNNEISEKSEIFDDQFSVERPDGSNFTLKIRSTKLEDSAMYFCASTEGWGRSLHFGNGTRLTVT.

The chain couples TRBV30 to TRBJ1-3, with D possibly TRBD1 on 5 matching bases. V lost 4 bases and J 4 bases, leaving 11 bases between the germline ends. CDR1 is GTSNPN, CDR2 SVGIG, per germline (reference sequence). The CDR3 covers 13 residues. CDR3 in amino acids: CAWTGPPGNTIYF. CDR3 DNA: TGTGCCTGGACAGGGCCCCCAGGAAACACCATATATTTT.

V usage is TRBV30 and J usage is TRBJ1-6; D gene unclear. Trimming shortened V by 0 bases and J by 0 bases, and 12 bases separated the two germline ends. The CDR3 is 17 amino acids. Germline V gene sequence: CDR1 GTSNPN, CDR2 SVGIG (reference sequence). The CDR3 loop reads CAWSVRALSSYNSPLHF. CDR3 nucleotides: TGTGCCTGGAGTGTACGAGCCCTGAGCTCCTATAATTCACCCCTCCACTTT.

This chain uses TRBV30 with TRBJ2-7; D ambiguous. CDR3 size: 12 residues. Germline loops: CDR1 GTSNPN, CDR2 SVGIG (reference sequence). The V end was cut by 5 bases, the J end by 2 bases, with 10 bases between. The CDR3 DNA reads TGTGCCTGGGGGGTTGGGGCCTACGAGCAGTACTTC. It encodes CAWGVGAYEQYF. The variable domain in full, completed from reference TRBV30 and TRBJ2-7, reads SQTIHQWPATLVQPVGSPLSLECTVEGTSNPNLYWYRQAAGRGLQLLFYSVGIGQISSEVPQNLSASRPQDRQFILSSKKLLLSDSGFYLCAWGVGAYEQYFGPGTRLTVT.

This clone was seen a single time. V is TRBV5-8 and J is TRBJ1-5, with TRBD1 matching over 9 bases. Trimming cost V 5 bases and J 2 bases; bases outside gene matches: 5. The CDR3 loop spans 15 amino acids. Germline V lookup: CDR1 SGHTS, CDR2 YDEGEE. CDR3 sequence reads: CASRRTGDGNQPQHF. CDR3 bases: TGTGCCAGCAGGCGGACAGGGGATGGCAATCAGCCCCAGCATTTT.

For this clone: Relative to the germline gene, one junction end is altered; a read error may explain this. The V and J genes are TRBV5-6 and TRBJ1-5; D remains ambiguous. The CDR3 has 15 residues. Germline values: CDR1 SGHDT, CDR2 YYEEEE. CDR3 in amino acids: CAGSLNTGGNQPQHF. In DNA, the CDR3 is TGTGCCGGCAGCTTGAATACGGGTGGCAATCAGCCCCAGCATTTT.

This clone was observed once. The chain couples TRBV5-1 to TRBJ1-2, with 9 bases matching TRBD1. This CDR3 is built from 15 residues. From germline, CDR1 is SGHRS and CDR2 YFSETQ. V lost 2 bases to trimming and J lost 4 bases; unmatched junction nucleotides: 6. The CDR3 is CASSFNRGLIYGYTF. The CDR3 nucleotides read TGCGCCAGCAGCTTTAACAGGGGGCTTATCTATGGCTACACCTTC.

The rearrangement links TRBV5-6 to TRBJ1-6, with D unclear. This CDR3 is built from 15 residues. V lost 4 bases and J lost 8, with 16 bases in between. Germline V lookup: CDR1 SGHDT, CDR2 YYEEEE. CDR3 in amino acids: CASSPPGHWDSPLHF. The CDR3 DNA is TGTGCCAGCAGCCCGCCGGGCCACTGGGATTCACCCCTCCACTTT.

The chain links TRBV19 to TRBJ2-3; no definite D call. With 2 bases removed from V and 6 bases from J, the gap between germline ends came to 12 bases. Per germline, CDR1 LNHDA and CDR2 SQIVND (reference sequence). The CDR3 totals 14 residues. The DNA for the CDR3 is TGTGCCAGTAGTATATCGGCATCCCCGGATACGCAGTATTTT. Protein product: CASSISASPDTQYF.

The chain recombines TRBV12-1 with TRBJ1-5. TRBV12-1 is a pseudogene segment. The CDR3 consists of 15 residues. The CDR3 DNA is TGTGCCAGCAGCTGGGATTGCGGCCCCGGTCAGCCCCAGCATTTT. It translates to CASSWDCGPGQPQHF.

Note on this clone: In the same sample, other DNA sequences code for this CDR3. This chain uses TRBV6-4 with TRBJ1-1; no reliable D call. The CDR3 has 13 residues. Germline loops: CDR1 MRHNA, CDR2 SNTAGT. The ends were cut back, 3 bases at V and 1 base at J, with 6 bases in the middle. DNA for the CDR3: TGTGCCAGCAGTGAGGCTAGGAACACTGAAGCTTTCTTT. It yields the protein CASSEARNTEAFF.

The chain couples TRBV19 to TRBJ2-4; 7 nucleotides align to TRBD2. V dropped 1 base and J dropped 2; count of bases not matched to a gene: 14. The CDR3 has 19 amino acids. The germline gives CDR1 LNHDA, CDR2 SQIVND (reference sequence). The CDR3 nucleotides read TGTGCCAGTAGTATAGGGGCCGGGCTAGCGGATACCTCCAAAAACATTCAGTACTTC. Residues: CASSIGAGLADTSKNIQYF.

This rearrangement joins TRBV30 to TRBJ2-7; D unresolved. Per germline, CDR1 GTSNPN and CDR2 SVGIG (reference sequence). The CDR3 runs to 13 residues. The ends were cut back, 0 bases at V and 2 bases at J, with 8 bases in the middle. The CDR3 here is CAWSVYGPYEQYF. The DNA for the CDR3 is TGTGCCTGGAGTGTATACGGACCCTACGAGCAGTACTTC.

The CDR3 spells CASTRGQGNYGYTF. The CDR3 DNA follows: TGTGCCAGCACCCGGGGACAGGGAAACTATGGCTACACCTTC. The gene calls are TRBV6-6 and TRBJ1-2; 9 nucleotides line up with TRBD1. J gave up 2 bases and V 7 bases, and 5 bases lay outside the gene matches. The germline gives CDR1 MNHNY, CDR2 SVGAGI (reference sequence). The CDR3 totals 14 residues.

V usage is TRBV5-6 and J usage is TRBJ2-3; 8 bases map to TRBD2. J gave up 0 bases and V 4 bases, and 10 bases lay outside the gene matches. CDR1 and CDR2 (germline): SGHDT, YYEEEE. This CDR3 has 17 amino acids. The CDR3 DNA reads as TGTGCCAGCAGCGCGGCCTTAGCGGGACCTAGCACAGATACGCAGTATTTT. This encodes CASSAALAGPSTDTQYF.

This chain links TRBV2 with TRBJ1-4, with 9 bases fitting TRBD1. V lost 7 bases and J lost 5; bases outside the gene matches: 5. Germline assignment: CDR1 SNHLY and CDR2 FYNNEI. This CDR3 spans 14 amino acids. CDR3 in DNA: TGTGCCAGCACTTGGGACAGGGAGAATGAAAAACTGTTTTTT. As protein: CASTWDRENEKLFF.

The chain joins TRBV5-6 to TRBJ2-5, with TRBD2 matching over 9 bases. Germline V CDR1 and CDR2: SGHDT, YYEEEE. This CDR3 comprises 15 residues. The V and J ends lost 4 bases and 5 bases, in that order; junction bases with no gene match: 9. CDR3 coding DNA: TGTGCCAGCAGCGCGCTGGGACTAGCAGGGGAGACCCAGTACTTC. As protein: CASSALGLAGETQYF.

The chain has TRBV29-1 and TRBJ1-4; D remains ambiguous. V dropped 4 bases and J dropped 4 bases, with 16 bases sitting between them. The CDR3 is made up of 15 amino acids. Germline-derived CDR1 and CDR2 are SQVTM and ANQGSEA. The CDR3 DNA reads TGCAGCGTTGCGTTGCCCGGTAACTTTAATGAAAAACTGTTTTTT. It specifies CSVALPGNFNEKLFF.

This chain uses TRBV19 with TRBJ2-4; 8 bases are shared with TRBD1. Germline CDR1 LNHDA, CDR2 SQIVND (reference sequence). The CDR3 totals 15 residues. Germline trimming cut 4 bases from V and 7 bases from J; bases unmatched to any gene: 9. CDR3 loop: CASSSRTGRWNIQYF. CDR3 DNA sequence: TGTGCCAGTAGTAGCAGGACAGGGCGGTGGAACATTCAGTACTTC. The full variable domain, rest sourced from reference TRBV19 and TRBJ2-4, is DGGITQSPKYLFRKEGQNVTLSCEQNLNHDAMYWYRQDPGQGLRLIYYSQIVNDFQKGDIAEGYSVSREKKESFPLTVTSAQKNPTAFYLCASSSRTGRWNIQYFGAGTRLSVL.

The chain has TRBV7-2 and TRBJ2-1, with 7 bases fitting TRBD2. V shed 6 bases and J 9 bases; nucleotides not matched to a gene: 17. The germline V gene encodes CDR1 SGHTA and CDR2 FQGNSA. The CDR3 runs to 16 residues. The CDR3 is CASRRLYVGGSGEQFF. The CDR3 nucleotides read TGTGCCAGCAGACGGTTATATGTGGGCGGGAGCGGTGAGCAGTTCTTC.

This rearrangement joins TRBV4-3 to TRBJ1-5, with TRBD1 matching 8 bases. This CDR3 has 15 residues. V trimming: 4 bases; J trimming: 2 bases; junction bases outside the gene matches: 4. Germline CDR1 LGHNA, CDR2 YSLEER. This chain's CDR3 is CASSRDRGGNQPQHF. In DNA, the CDR3 is TGCGCCAGCAGCCGAGACAGGGGAGGCAATCAGCCCCAGCATTTT.